This entry lists 3 T cell receptor beta chains sequenced from one sample in a study of T cell clusters in autoimmune cytopenias (dated by TCRdb to about 2019). Per sample, 250 ng of peripheral blood genomic DNA, approximately 38,000 genome equivalents, was used for TRB amplification. For sequencing, an Illumina MiSeq was employed. Multiplex PCR with a touch-down protocol amplified TRB rearrangements, with the TRB-A and TRB-B primer pools combined in a single tube. TCRdb reanalyzed the reads, keeping one entry per CDR3 protein sequence and omitting DNA. The sample table records about 1,900 distinct CDR3 sequences. The ten biggest clones cover around 35% of the sample. The specimen was peripheral blood. The receptors were gathered from a human donor with an autoimmune cytopenia, with autoimmune hepatitis or in good health (not recorded which).

This clonotype is identified as medium-sized from frequency. The V and J genes are TRBV19 and TRBJ1-2. Germline lookup yields CDR1 LNHDA and CDR2 SQIVND (reference sequence). The CDR3 is 11 residues long. CDR3 sequence: CASWGGYGYTF.

This clonotype is called medium-sized based on its frequency. The chain recombines TRBV29-1 with TRBJ2-1; TCRdb returns TRBD1, unconfirmable since there is no DNA. The CDR3 has 14 amino acids. Germline V CDR1 and CDR2: SQVTM, ANQGSEA. CDR3 residues: CSAQTGQLYNEQFF.

By frequency, this clonotype registers medium-sized. V is TRBV29-1 and J is TRBJ1-2. Germline CDR1 SQVTM, CDR2 ANQGSEA. CDR3 length: 11 amino acids. This chain's CDR3 is CSVTRVDGYTF.